This T cell receptor (beta chain) was documented in a study of blood T cell repertoires in COVID-19. Study as a whole: T cells, B-cell-depleted T cells, or PBMCs supplied cDNA or gDNA.

Participants had their cohort set by participant-reported clinical history. In the authors' workflow: Reference gene primer amplification in the assay estimated nucleated cell counts. Some clones are missing from TCRdb's copy, which holds only in-frame ones; the method was immunoSEQ multiplex PCR. V and J calls and clone size follow that table, whereas D and trimming were derived from the DNA. This table has 300,000 to 350,000 clones, 85% to 95% appearing once. The receptor comes from a woman between 25 and 40 years old who had been exposed to COVID-19. Sequencing was done on a sample of PBMCs or T cells enriched from blood (not recorded which).

CDR3 in amino acids: CASSQDGFSGRDEQFF. The CDR3 region has the DNA TGCGCCAGCAGCCAAGATGGTTTTAGCGGGAGGGATGAGCAGTTCTTC. V usage is TRBV4-3 and J usage is TRBJ2-1; 11 bases are shared with TRBD2. The CDR3 totals 16 residues. The V gene end was trimmed by 0 bases and the J gene end by 8 bases; junction bases not matched to a gene: 6. CDR1 is LGHNA, CDR2 YSLEER, per germline.